The entry that follows covers one T cell receptor (beta chain) sequence. This specimen comes from a study of cytomegalovirus exposure and HLA in healthy donors. Amplification used 60 Vbeta primers and 13 Jbeta primers. Assay used: immunoSEQ multiplex PCR; TCRdb lists only in-frame clones, some missing. The sample lists around 100,000 clones, about four fifths seen once, with around 5% in the top ten. CDR1 is MGHDK and CDR2 is SYGVNS in the germline V gene. CDR3 length equals 14 residues. V was clipped by 6 bases and J by 5 bases; unmatched bases: 9. The TCR sequence derives from a man aged 25-45 years in good health and CMV-seropositive. The chain uses TRBV25-1 and TRBJ2-5; TRBD1 matches 7 bases. What was sequenced was PBMCs. CDR3 DNA: TGTGCCAGCAGGAACCACGGGACAGCCGAGACCCAGTACTTC. Protein sequence: CASRNHGTAETQYF.